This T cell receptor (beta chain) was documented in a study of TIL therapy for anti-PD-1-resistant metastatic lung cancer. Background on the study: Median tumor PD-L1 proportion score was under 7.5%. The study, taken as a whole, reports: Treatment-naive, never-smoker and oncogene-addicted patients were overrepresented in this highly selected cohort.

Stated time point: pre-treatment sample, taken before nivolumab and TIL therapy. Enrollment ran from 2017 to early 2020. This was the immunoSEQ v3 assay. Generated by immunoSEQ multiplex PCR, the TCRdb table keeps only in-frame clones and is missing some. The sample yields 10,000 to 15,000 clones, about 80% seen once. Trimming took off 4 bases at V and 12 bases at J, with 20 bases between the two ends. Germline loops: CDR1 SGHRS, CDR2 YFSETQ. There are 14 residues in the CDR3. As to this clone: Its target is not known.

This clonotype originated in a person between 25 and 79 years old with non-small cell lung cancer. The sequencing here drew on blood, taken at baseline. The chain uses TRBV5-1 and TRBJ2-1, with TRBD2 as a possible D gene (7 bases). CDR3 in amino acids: CASSPASGGGLQFF. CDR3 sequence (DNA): TGCGCCAGCAGCCCTGCGTCGGGGGGCGGGTTGCAGTTCTTC.